The entry below describes one T cell receptor (beta chain). Its antigen has not been determined. Per-nucleotide qualities are absent, and no much larger clonotype sits a single base away. The entire isolated RNA was reverse transcribed using the High Capacity cDNA Reverse Transcription Kit, and thus expressed TCRB transcripts were sequenced. Deep immunoSEQ sequencing was performed on naive, central memory and regulatory T cell samples, with an average of roughly 4 million total reads per sample. Sorted cells were lysed in RLT buffer, and RNA was extracted using DNase-treated RNeasy Micro or Mini kits according to cell number. Each cell subset was processed on its own to prevent cross-contamination, while patient and healthy donor samples were processed together. TCRB sequences were amplified from cDNA with the immunoSEQ multiplex PCR, producing 87-bp fragments spanning the CDR3 region. Sequencing of the amplicons was performed on the Illumina HiSeq platform. The paper's data handling went like this. PCR bias was computationally corrected using synthetic template baselines, reads within Hamming distance 2 were collapsed, and singletons that could not be merged were discarded. By aligning reads against IMGT, V, D and J genes, CDR3 length, and insertions or deletions at six rearrangement sites were assigned. Clonotype counts were normalized to sorted cell number within each subset before computing true diversity and Gini coefficients with the tcR R package. Repertoire sharing was quantified using the overlap coefficient calculated on TCRB nucleotide sequences. Out-of-frame TCRB sequences from naive cells were analyzed as a proxy for the pre-selection repertoire. TCRdb limited this immuneACCESS table to in-frame rearrangements with V and J called. A share of clones is missing; checked studies link under half to unresolved V genes, and the rest is unexplained. V and J calls and clone size are as listed in that table; D and trimming were resolved from the DNA. The sample includes hundreds of thousands of clones, with over 13% observed a single time. The top ten hold nearly 0.04% of the sample.

Each donor gave one peripheral blood draw, averaging approximately 120 mL, which was collected into heparinised tubes. Using a panel that included CD45RO, CCR7, CD25, CD127, CD95 and CD27, naive, central memory, regulatory and stem cell-like memory CD4+ T cells were sorted on a BD FACSAria II. All sorted populations exceeded 95% purity. Right away, PBMCs were isolated by Lymphoprep density gradient centrifugation and were stained directly, with no culture step. Samples were stained and sorted in pairs, with one healthy donor and one patient per experiment, so that batch effects were minimized. The germline V gene encodes CDR1 LNHDA and CDR2 SQIVND (reference sequence). Spanning cysteine to phenylalanine, the CDR3 consists of 14 amino acids. Left in the record is the CDR3 DNA by itself, 42 bases read in frame from the first base. The germline ends are 11 bases apart after V is trimmed by 1 base and J by 7 bases.

The data are from a study of beta chain features in type 1 diabetes (dated by TCRdb to between 2018 and 2020). Some background on the complete study: Patients and healthy donors did not differ in mean age, gender distribution, total cell number or subset yield. A total of 107,917,701 sorted cells were examined across all samples, and RNA yield correlated strongly with the number of cells per subset. In the study, TCRB repertoires of sorted circulating CD4+ T cell subsets from recently diagnosed type 1 diabetes patients were compared with those of matched healthy donors. Naive and central memory subsets were obtained from all 30 or so donors, but regulatory and stem cell-like memory subsets were isolated from only 8 patients and roughly 8 healthy donors. Overall study results and their limits: HLA sub-analyses involved small numbers of individuals, so any influence of HLA type on TCRB rearrangement remained unresolved. Type 1 diabetes patients showed a moderate but significant shortening of TCRB CDR3 length in all four CD4+ subsets. Shorter templates might have been favored by PCR, but patient and control samples were amplified and corrected together, so both groups would have been affected equally by any skew. At VDJ recombination sites, type 1 diabetes patients had fewer insertions and more deleted nucleotides, which implies abnormalities in thymic rearrangement. Naive, central memory and regulatory TCRB repertoires appeared more similar among patients than among healthy donors. Sequencing cDNA rather than genomic DNA could over-represent highly expressing activated cells, although activation and CD3 levels did not differ between groups.

Source material: naive CD4+ T cells from blood. Per the publication, the cell subset or site label means: true naive CD4+ T cells. This TCR came from a young man with type 1 diabetes. The sequence joins TRBV19 to TRBJ2-1, with an unclear D gene assignment. CDR3 loop: CASSIVPAWNEQFF. The DNA sequence is as follows: TGTGCCAGTAGTATAGTTCCGGCGTGGAATGAGCAGTTCTTC.